These 16 T cell receptor beta chains came from one sample sequenced in a study of cytotoxic CD8 clonotypes in ibrutinib-treated CLL. Generated by immunoSEQ multiplex PCR, the TCRdb table keeps only in-frame clones and is missing some. The top ten hold 5% to 7% of the sample, which has around 300,000 clones, roughly 80% seen once. Here the sequenced sample was PBMCs, taken before ibrutinib treatment. These receptors originate from a human donor with chronic lymphocytic leukemia.

The chain couples TRBV7-9 to TRBJ1-1; no clear D. V lost 1 base to trimming and J lost 10 bases, with 1 base between them. Germline V CDR1 and CDR2: SEHNR, FQNEAQ (reference sequence). CDR3 length: 9 amino acids. CDR3 sequence reads: CASSLGAFF. DNA for the CDR3: TGTGCCAGCAGCTTAGGAGCTTTCTTT.

J is TRBJ1-6 and V is TRBV30, with D possibly matching TRBD1 (6 bases). CDR3 length: 12 residues. Germline values: CDR1 GTSNPN, CDR2 SVGIG (reference sequence). V was clipped by 5 bases and J by 8 bases, with 10 bases between them. Here the CDR3 reads CAWGDTYSPLHF. The CDR3 nucleotides are TGTGCCTGGGGGGACACGTATTCACCCCTCCACTTT.

The CDR3 DNA is TGTGCCAGTAGCGTAGGGGGCTACAATGAGCAGTTCTTC. Its protein product is CASSVGGYNEQFF. The chain is built from TRBV19 and TRBJ2-1; tentatively, D is TRBD1 (6 bases). The CDR3 contains 13 residues. Trimming removed 6 bases at V and 3 bases at J, with 9 bases between. Germline assignment: CDR1 LNHDA and CDR2 SQIVND (reference sequence).

V usage is TRBV5-4 and J usage is TRBJ2-1; the D is unclear. The germline CDR1 and CDR2 sequences are SGHNT and YYREEE (reference sequence). The CDR3 is 15 amino acids. The ends were cut back, 0 bases at V and 8 bases at J, with 15 bases in the middle. CDR3 DNA: TGTGCCAGCAGCTTGGTCGGCTCCTCAGTCGATGAGCAGTTCTTC. It codes for CASSLVGSSVDEQFF. Supplemented by reference TRBV5-4 and TRBJ2-1, the full variable domain reads ETGVTQSPTHLIKTRGQQVTLRCSSQSGHNTVSWYQQALGQGPQFIFQYYREEENGRGNFPPRFSGLQFPNYSSELNVNALELDDSALYLCASSLVGSSVDEQFFGPGTRLTVL.

V and J are TRBV6-6 and TRBJ2-7; 8 positions match TRBD2. V lost 11 bases and J lost 7; bases outside the gene matches: 10. Germline V CDR1 and CDR2: MNHNY, SVGAGI (reference sequence). CDR3 length equals 12 residues. The CDR3 DNA sequence: TGTGCCGTGGGACCCATAGCGGGGGAGCAGTACTTC. This codes for CAVGPIAGEQYF.

The rearrangement uses TRBV7-6 and TRBJ2-5; D unclear. The V gene's germline CDR1 is SGHVS and CDR2 FNYEAQ. V dropped 0 bases and J dropped 3 bases, with 5 bases sitting between them. The CDR3 covers 13 residues. The CDR3 here is CASSLANEETQYF. CDR3 bases: TGTGCCAGCAGCTTAGCGAACGAAGAGACCCAGTACTTC.

V usage is TRBV7-7 and J usage is TRBJ2-1; D is perhaps TRBD1 (5 bases). Germline loops: CDR1 SSHAT, CDR2 FNYEAQ (reference sequence). This CDR3 has 15 amino acids. The V end was cut by 6 bases, the J end by 8 bases, with 20 bases between. CDR3 in amino acids: CASSLDGGAGDEQFF. In DNA, the CDR3 is TGTGCCAGCAGTTTGGACGGTGGGGCTGGTGATGAGCAGTTCTTC.

This clone was found once. The chain joins TRBV6-4 to TRBJ1-2; TRBD1 matches 8 bases. After removal of 5 bases from V and 4 bases from J, the junction contained 3 bases not matched to a gene. CDR3 size: 13 residues. Per the germline V gene, CDR1 is MRHNA and CDR2 is SNTAGT. The DNA of the CDR3 is TGTGCCAGCAGTCAGGGGGCAGGCTATGGCTACACCTTC. Its translation is CASSQGAGYGYTF.

The chain employs TRBV4-3 and TRBJ2-7; D may be TRBD2 (6 bases). Trimming cost V 0 bases and J 6 bases, with 18 bases left between them. This CDR3 spans 16 amino acids. Germline V gene data show CDR1 as LGHNA and CDR2 as YSLEER. CDR3 DNA: TGCGCCAGCAGCCAAGAGCGTCGGACTACCTCTGGCGAGCAGTACTTC. Amino acids: CASSQERRTTSGEQYF.

This chain connects TRBV5-4 to TRBJ1-2; D is uncertain. Trimming removed 4 bases from V and 4 bases from J, with 17 bases in between. Germline-derived CDR1 and CDR2 are SGHNT and YYREEE (reference sequence). The CDR3 totals 15 residues. The CDR3, as DNA: TGTGCCAGCAGCCCAATGGCGTACCCTTCCTATGGCTACACCTTC. Encoded protein: CASSPMAYPSYGYTF.

V gene TRBV4-2 combines with J gene TRBJ2-7; D perhaps matches TRBD1 (5 bases). Trimming shortened V by 1 base and J by 4 bases, and 20 bases separated the two germline ends. This CDR3 comprises 17 residues. Germline values: CDR1 LGHNA, CDR2 YNFKEQ. Written as DNA, the CDR3 is TGTGCCAGCAGCCAAGGAGAAGGGGCAGGAGCGCTTTACGAGCAGTACTTC. Translating it yields CASSQGEGAGALYEQYF.

Only a few counts were recorded for this clone. The junction shows a germline mismatch at one end, possibly a read error. This chain links TRBV5-3 with TRBJ2-7; 8 positions agree with TRBD2. TRBV5-3 is placed among ORFs of uncertain function. The CDR3 sequence is 14 residues long. Written as DNA, the CDR3 is TGTGCCAGCAGCTCCATAGCGGGGACCTACGAGCAGTACTTC. Residues: CASSSIAGTYEQYF.

V gene TRBV11-3 combines with J gene TRBJ2-7; weak D call: TRBD1 (6 bases). The CDR3 has 11 residues. Germline CDR1 is SGHNT and CDR2 is YENEEA. Trimming left V 6 bases short and J 8 bases short, with 11 bases between. In DNA form, the CDR3 reads TGTGCCAGCAGATATACAGGGAAGCAGTACTTC. Encoded protein: CASRYTGKQYF.

The rearrangement uses TRBV7-9 and TRBJ2-7; TRBD2 agrees at 10 bases. From germline, CDR1 is SEHNR and CDR2 FQNEAQ (reference sequence). J lost 1 base, V lost 5 bases, and 2 bases had no gene match. The CDR3 is 14 amino acids. Written as DNA, the CDR3 is TGTGCCAGCAGCCAGACTAGCGGGTCCTACGAGCAGTACTTC. Translation: CASSQTSGSYEQYF. The entire variable domain, with the rest obtained from reference TRBV7-9 and TRBJ2-7, is as follows: DTGVSQNPRHKITKRGQNVTFRCDPISEHNRLYWYRQTLGQGPEFLTYFQNEAQLEKSRLLSDRFSAERPKGSFSTLEIQRTEQGDSAMYLCASSQTSGSYEQYFGPGTRLTVT.

This chain connects TRBV15 to TRBJ2-1; 11 nucleotides agree with TRBD2. Losses at the gene ends were 3 bases for V and 4 bases for J; bases not matched to a gene: 8. The V gene's germline CDR1 is LNHNV and CDR2 YYDKDF (reference sequence). This CDR3 has 17 residues. The CDR3 sequence is CATSSHPGLAEYNEQFF. CDR3 coding DNA: TGTGCCACCAGCAGTCATCCGGGACTAGCGGAATACAATGAGCAGTTCTTC.

Concerning this clone itself: Germline and junction disagree at one end, which may indicate a read error. Here the CDR3 reads CASSNSEVRAGYTF. CDR3 coding DNA: TGTGCCAGCAGTAACTCAGAAGTCCGCGCTGGCTACACCTTC. The gene calls are TRBV6-5 and TRBJ1-2; D gene uncertain. In germline, CDR1 is MNHEY, CDR2 SVGAGI. The CDR3 covers 14 residues.